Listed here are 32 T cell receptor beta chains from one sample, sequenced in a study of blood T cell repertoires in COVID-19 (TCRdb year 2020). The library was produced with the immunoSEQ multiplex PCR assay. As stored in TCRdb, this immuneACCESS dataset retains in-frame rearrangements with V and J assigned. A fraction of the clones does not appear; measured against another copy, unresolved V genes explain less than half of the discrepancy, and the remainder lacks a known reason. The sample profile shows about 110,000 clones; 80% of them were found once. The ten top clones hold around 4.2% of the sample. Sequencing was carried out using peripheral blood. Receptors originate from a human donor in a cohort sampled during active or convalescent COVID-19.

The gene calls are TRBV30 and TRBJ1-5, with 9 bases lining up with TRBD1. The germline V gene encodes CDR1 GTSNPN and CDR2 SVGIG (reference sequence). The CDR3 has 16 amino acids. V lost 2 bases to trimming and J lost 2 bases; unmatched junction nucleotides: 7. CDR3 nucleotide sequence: TGTGCCTGGAGTCCGGACAGGGGAGGAGGCAATCAGCCCCAGCATTTT. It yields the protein CAWSPDRGGGNQPQHF.

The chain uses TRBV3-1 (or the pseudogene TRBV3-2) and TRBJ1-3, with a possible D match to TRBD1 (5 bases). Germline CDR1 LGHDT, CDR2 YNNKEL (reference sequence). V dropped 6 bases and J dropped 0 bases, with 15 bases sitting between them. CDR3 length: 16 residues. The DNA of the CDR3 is TGTGCCAGCAGGGACAAAGGACGTAACTCTGGAAACACCATATATTTT. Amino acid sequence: CASRDKGRNSGNTIYF.

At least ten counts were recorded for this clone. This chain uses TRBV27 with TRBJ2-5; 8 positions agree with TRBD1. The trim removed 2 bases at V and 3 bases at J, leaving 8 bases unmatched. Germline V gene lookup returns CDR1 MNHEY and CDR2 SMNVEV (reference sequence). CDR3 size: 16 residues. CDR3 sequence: CASSLTFGQGEETQYF. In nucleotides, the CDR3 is TGTGCCAGCAGTTTAACATTTGGACAGGGCGAAGAGACCCAGTACTTC.

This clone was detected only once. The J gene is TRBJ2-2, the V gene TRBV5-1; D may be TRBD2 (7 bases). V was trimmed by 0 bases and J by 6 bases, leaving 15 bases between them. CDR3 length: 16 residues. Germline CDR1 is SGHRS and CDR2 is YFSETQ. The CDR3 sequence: CASSLAGGHRPGELFF. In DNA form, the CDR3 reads TGCGCCAGCAGCTTGGCGGGGGGACACCGACCCGGGGAGCTGTTTTTT.

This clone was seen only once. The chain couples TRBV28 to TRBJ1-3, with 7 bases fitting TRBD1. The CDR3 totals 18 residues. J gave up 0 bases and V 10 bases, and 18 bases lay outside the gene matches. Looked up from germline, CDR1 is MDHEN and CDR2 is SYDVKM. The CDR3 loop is CATVRQGHFPSSGNTIYF. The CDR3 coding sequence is TGTGCCACCGTCAGACAGGGCCATTTCCCTTCCTCTGGAAACACCATATATTTT. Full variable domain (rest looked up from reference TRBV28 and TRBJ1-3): DVKVTQSSRYLVKRTGEKVFLECVQDMDHENMFWYRQDPGLGLRLIYFSYDVKMKEKGDIPEGYSVSREKKERFSLILESASTNQTSMYLCATVRQGHFPSSGNTIYFGEGSWLTVV.

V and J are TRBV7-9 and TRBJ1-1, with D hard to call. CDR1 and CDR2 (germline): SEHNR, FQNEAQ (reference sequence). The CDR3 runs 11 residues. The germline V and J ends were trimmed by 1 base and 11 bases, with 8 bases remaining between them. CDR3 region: CASSLDGPAFF. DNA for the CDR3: TGTGCCAGCAGCTTAGATGGGCCGGCTTTCTTT.

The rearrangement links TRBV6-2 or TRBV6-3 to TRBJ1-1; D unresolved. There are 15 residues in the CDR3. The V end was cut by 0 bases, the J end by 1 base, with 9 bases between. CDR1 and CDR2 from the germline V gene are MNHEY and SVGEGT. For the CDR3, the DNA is TGTGCCAGCAGTTACTCTGGTTTCGGGAACACTGAAGCTTTCTTT. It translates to CASSYSGFGNTEAFF.

As DNA, the CDR3 is TGTGCCACCAGTGATAGACAGGGAGAAGGGAACACCGGGGAGCTGTTTTTT. It codes for CATSDRQGEGNTGELFF. The chain couples TRBV24-1 to TRBJ2-2; 7 bases fit TRBD1. This CDR3 comprises 17 residues. V shed 3 bases, J shed 1 base, and the junction held 7 bases outside the gene matches. Germline CDR1 reads KGHDR; CDR2 reads SFDVKD.

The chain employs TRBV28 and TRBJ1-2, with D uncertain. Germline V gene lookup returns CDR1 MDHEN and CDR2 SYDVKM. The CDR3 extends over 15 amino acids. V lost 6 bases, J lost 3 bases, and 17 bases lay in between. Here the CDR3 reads CASRQVLGRYYGYTF. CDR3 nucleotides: TGTGCCAGCAGGCAGGTGTTGGGCCGCTACTATGGCTACACCTTC.

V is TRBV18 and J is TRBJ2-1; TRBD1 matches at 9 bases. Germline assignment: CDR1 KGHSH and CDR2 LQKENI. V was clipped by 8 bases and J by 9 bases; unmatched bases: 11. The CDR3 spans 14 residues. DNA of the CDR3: TGTGCCAGCCCCCCCGGACAGGGGTTAATTGAGCAGTTCTTC. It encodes CASPPGQGLIEQFF. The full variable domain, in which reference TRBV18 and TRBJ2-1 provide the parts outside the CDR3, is NAGVMQNPRHLVRRRGQEARLRCSPMKGHSHVYWYRQLPEEGLKFMVYLQKENIIDESGMPKERFSAEFPKEGPSILRIQQVVRGDSAAYFCASPPGQGLIEQFFGPGTRLTVL.

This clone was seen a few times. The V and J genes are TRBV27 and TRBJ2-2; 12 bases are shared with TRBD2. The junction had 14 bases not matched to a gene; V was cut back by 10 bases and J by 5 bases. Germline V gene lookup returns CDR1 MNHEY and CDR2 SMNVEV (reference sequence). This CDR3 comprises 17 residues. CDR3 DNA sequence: TGTGCCACTCGCAGACTAGCGGGGGCCCCAGAGACCGGGGAGCTGTTTTTT. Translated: CATRRLAGAPETGELFF.

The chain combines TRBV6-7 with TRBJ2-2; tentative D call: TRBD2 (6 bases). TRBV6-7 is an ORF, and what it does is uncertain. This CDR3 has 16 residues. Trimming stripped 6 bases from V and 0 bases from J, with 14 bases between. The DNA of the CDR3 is TGTGCCAGCAGCCGAAAGGCGGGGTCGAACACCGGGGAGCTGTTTTTT. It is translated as CASSRKAGSNTGELFF.

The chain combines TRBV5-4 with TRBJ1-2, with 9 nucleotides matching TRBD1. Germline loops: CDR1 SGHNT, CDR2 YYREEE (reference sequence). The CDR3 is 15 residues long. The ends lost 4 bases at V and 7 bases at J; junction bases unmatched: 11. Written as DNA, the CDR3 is TGTGCCAGCAGCGCCGGGACAGGGACAATCGCTGGCTACACCTTC. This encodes CASSAGTGTIAGYTF.

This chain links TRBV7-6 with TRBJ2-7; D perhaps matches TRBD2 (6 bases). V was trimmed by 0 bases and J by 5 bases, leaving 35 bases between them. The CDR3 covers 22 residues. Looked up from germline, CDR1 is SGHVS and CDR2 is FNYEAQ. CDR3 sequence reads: CASSLASARRAAPHSSFHEQYF. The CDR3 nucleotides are TGTGCCAGCAGCTTAGCTAGTGCGAGGAGGGCCGCCCCACATAGTTCCTTTCACGAGCAGTACTTC. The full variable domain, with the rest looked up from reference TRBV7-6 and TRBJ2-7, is GAGVSQSPRYKVTKRGQDVALRCDPISGHVSLYWYRQALGQGPEFLTYFNYEAQQDKSGLPNDRFSAERPEGSISTLTIQRTEQRDSAMYRCASSLASARRAAPHSSFHEQYFGPGTRLTVT.

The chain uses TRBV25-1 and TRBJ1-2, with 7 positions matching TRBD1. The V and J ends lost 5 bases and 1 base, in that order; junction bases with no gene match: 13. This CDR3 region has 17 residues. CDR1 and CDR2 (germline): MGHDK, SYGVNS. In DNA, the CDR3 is TGTGCCAGCAGTTTCATGACAGGGTTCGGACGTAACTATGGCTACACCTTC. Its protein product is CASSFMTGFGRNYGYTF.

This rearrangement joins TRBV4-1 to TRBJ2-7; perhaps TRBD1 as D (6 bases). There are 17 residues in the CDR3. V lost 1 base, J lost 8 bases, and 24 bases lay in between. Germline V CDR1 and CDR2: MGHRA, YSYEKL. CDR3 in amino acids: CASSQAGLGQGMAKQYF. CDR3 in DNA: TGCGCCAGCAGCCAAGCTGGATTGGGCCAGGGGATGGCGAAGCAGTACTTC.

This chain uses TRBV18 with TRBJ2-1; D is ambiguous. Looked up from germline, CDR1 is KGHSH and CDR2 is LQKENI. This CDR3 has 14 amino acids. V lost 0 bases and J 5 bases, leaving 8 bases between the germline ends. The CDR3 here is CASSPPFDNNEQFF. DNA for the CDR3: TGTGCCAGCTCACCACCGTTTGACAACAATGAGCAGTTCTTC.

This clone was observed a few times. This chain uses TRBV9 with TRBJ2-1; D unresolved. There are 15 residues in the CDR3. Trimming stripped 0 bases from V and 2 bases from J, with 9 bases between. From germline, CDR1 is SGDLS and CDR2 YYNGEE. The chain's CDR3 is CASSVAHNPYNEQFF. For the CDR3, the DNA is TGTGCCAGCAGCGTAGCACACAATCCCTACAATGAGCAGTTCTTC.

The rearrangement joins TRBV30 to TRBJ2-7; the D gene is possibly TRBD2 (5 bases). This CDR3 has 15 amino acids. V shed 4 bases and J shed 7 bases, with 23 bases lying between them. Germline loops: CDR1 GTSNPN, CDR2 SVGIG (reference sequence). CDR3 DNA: TGTGCCTGGACCCCCCAAGGGCCAGCCCGGAGGGAGCAGTACTTC. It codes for CAWTPQGPARREQYF. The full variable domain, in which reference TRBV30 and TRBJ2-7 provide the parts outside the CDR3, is SQTIHQWPATLVQPVGSPLSLECTVEGTSNPNLYWYRQAAGRGLQLLFYSVGIGQISSEVPQNLSASRPQDRQFILSSKKLLLSDSGFYLCAWTPQGPARREQYFGPGTRLTVT.

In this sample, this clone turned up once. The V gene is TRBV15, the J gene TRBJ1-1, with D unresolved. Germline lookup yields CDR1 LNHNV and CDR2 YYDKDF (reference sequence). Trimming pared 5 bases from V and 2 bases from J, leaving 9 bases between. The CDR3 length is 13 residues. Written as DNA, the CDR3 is TGTGCCACCAGCTCTCCAGTAAACACTGAAGCTTTCTTT. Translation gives CATSSPVNTEAFF.

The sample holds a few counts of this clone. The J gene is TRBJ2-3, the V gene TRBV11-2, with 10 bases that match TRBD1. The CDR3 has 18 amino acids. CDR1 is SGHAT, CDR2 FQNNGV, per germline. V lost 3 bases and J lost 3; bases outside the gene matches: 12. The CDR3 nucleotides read TGTGCCAGCAGCTTGGTAGTTAGACAGGGGGCGCGAACAGATACGCAGTATTTT. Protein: CASSLVVRQGARTDTQYF.

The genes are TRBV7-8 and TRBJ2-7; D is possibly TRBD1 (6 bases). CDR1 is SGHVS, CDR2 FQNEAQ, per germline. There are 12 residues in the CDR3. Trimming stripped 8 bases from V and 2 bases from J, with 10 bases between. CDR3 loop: CASRDKTYEQYF. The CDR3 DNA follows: TGTGCCAGCCGGGACAAAACCTACGAGCAGTACTTC.

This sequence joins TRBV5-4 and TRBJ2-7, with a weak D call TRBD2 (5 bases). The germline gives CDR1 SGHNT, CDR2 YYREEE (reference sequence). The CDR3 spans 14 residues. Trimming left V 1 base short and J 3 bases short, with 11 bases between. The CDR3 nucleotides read TGTGCCAGCAGCTTGATGGGAGTTGACTACGAGCAGTACTTC. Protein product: CASSLMGVDYEQYF.

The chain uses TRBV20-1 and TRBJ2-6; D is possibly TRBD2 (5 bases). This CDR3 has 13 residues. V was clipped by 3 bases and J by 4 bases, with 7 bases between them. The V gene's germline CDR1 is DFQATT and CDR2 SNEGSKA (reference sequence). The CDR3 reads CSASGEGANVLTF. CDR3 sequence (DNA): TGCAGTGCTAGTGGGGAGGGGGCCAACGTCCTGACTTTC.

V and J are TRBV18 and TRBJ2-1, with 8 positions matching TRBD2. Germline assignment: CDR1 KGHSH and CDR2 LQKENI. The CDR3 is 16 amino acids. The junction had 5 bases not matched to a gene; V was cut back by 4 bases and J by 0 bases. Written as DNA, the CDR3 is TGTGCCAGCTCACTGATAGCGGGAAGCTCCTACAATGAGCAGTTCTTC. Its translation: CASSLIAGSSYNEQFF.

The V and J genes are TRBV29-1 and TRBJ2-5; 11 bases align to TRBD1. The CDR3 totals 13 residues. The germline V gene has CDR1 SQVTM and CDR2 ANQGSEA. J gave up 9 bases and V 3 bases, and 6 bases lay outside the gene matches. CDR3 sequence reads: CSVDWTGGAAQYF. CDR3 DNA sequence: TGCAGCGTTGATTGGACAGGGGGCGCGGCCCAGTACTTC.

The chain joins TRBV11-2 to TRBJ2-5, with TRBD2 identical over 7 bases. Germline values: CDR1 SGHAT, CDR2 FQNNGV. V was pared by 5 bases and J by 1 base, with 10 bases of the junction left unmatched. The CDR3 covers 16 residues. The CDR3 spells CASSTRLAVIQETQYF. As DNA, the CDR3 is TGTGCCAGCAGCACACGACTAGCCGTCATCCAAGAGACCCAGTACTTC. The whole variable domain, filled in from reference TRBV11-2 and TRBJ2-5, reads EAGVAQSPRYKIIEKRQSVAFWCNPISGHATLYWYQQILGQGPKLLIQFQNNGVVDDSQLPKDRFSAERLKGVDSTLKIQPAKLEDSAVYLCASSTRLAVIQETQYFGPGTRLLVL.

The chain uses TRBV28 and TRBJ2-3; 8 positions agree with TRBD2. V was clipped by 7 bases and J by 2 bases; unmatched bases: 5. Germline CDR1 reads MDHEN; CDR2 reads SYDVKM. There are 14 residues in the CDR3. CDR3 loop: CASISGTFTDTQYF. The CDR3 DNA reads TGTGCCAGCATTAGCGGGACCTTCACAGATACGCAGTATTTT.

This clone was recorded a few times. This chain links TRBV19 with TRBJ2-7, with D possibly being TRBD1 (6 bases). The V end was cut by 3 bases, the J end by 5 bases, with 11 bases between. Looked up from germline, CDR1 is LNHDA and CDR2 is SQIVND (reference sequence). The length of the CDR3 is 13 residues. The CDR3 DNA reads TGTGCCAGTAGTATGGGTGGGGGCCACGAGCAGTACTTC. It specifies CASSMGGGHEQYF.

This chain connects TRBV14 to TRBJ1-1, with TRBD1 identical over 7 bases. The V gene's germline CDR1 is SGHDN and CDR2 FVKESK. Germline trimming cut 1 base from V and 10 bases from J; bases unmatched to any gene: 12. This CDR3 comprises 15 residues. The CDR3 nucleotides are TGTGCCAGCAGCCAAGGTAAAGTTGGCTGGACAGGAGCTTTCTTT. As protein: CASSQGKVGWTGAFF.

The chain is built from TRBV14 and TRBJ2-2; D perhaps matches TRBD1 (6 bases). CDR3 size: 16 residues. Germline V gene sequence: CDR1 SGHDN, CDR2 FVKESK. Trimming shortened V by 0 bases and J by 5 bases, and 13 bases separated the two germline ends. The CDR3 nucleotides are TGTGCCAGCAGCCAAGATGTCGGGACACGGACCGGGGAGCTGTTTTTT. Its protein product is CASSQDVGTRTGELFF.

CDR3 bases: TGCGCCAGCAGTGATCCTGTAGCGGGTGCTAGCACAGATACGCAGTATTTT. Its protein product is CASSDPVAGASTDTQYF. The V call is TRBV10-1, the J call TRBJ2-3; TRBD2 aligns across 7 bases. Germline CDR1 reads WNHNN; CDR2 reads SYGVQD (reference sequence). Trimming at V came to 3 bases and at J to 0 bases, leaving 9 bases not matched to a gene. The CDR3 sequence is 17 residues long.